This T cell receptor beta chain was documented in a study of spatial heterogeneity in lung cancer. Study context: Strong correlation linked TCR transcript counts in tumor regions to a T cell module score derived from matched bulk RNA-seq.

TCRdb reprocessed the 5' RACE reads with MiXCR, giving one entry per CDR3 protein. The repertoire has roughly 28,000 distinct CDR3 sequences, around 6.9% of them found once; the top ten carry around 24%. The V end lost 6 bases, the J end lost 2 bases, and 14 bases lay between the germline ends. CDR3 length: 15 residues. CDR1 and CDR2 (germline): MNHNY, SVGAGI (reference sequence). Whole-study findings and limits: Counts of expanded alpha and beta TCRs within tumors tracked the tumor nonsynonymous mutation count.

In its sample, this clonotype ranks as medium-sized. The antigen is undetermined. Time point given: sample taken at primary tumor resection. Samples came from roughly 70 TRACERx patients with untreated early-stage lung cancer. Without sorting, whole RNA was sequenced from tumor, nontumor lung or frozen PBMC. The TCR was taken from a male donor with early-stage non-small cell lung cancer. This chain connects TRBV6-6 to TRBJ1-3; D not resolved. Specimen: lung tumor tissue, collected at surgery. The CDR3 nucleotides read TGTGCCAGCAGCCTTGACGGGAACCCTGGAAACACCATATATTTT. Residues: CASSLDGNPGNTIYF.